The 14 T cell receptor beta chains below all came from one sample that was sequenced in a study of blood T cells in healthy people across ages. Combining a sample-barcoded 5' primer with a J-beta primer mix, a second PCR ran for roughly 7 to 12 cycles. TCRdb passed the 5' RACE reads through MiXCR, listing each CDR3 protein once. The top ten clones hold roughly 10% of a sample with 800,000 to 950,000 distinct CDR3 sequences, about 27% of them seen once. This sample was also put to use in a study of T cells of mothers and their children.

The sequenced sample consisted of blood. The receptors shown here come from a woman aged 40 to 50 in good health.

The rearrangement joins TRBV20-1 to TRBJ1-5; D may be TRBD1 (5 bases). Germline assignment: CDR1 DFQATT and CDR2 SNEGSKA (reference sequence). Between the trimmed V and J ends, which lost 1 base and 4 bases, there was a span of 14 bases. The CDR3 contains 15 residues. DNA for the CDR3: TGCAGTGCTAGAGTCGGGGCAGGGCGTAATCAGCCCCAGCATTTT. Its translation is CSARVGAGRNQPQHF.

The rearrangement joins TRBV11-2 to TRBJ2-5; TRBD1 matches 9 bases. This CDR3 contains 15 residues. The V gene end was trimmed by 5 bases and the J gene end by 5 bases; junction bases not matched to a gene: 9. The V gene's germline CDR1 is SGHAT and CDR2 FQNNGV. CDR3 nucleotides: TGTGCCAGCAGCCCAAACAGGGGGCGCAGCGAGACCCAGTACTTC. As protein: CASSPNRGRSETQYF.

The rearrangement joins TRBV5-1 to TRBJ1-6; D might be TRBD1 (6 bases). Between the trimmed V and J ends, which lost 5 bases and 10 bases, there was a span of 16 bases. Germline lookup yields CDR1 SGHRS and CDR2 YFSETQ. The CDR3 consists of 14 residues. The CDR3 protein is CASREQGVGSPLHF. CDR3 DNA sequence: TGCGCCAGCAGGGAACAGGGTGTAGGCTCACCCCTCCACTTT.

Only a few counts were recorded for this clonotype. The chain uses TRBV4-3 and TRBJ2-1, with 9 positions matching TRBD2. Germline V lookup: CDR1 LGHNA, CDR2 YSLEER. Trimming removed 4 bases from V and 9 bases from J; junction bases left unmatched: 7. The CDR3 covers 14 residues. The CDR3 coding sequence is TGCGCCAGCAGCCGGGAGCGGGGGGCAGGTGAGCAGTTCTTC. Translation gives CASSRERGAGEQFF.

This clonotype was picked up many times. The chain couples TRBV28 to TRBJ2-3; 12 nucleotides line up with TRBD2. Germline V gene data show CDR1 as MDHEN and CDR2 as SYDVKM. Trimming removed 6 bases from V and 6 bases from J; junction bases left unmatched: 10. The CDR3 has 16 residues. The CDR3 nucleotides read TGTGCCAGCAGCTGGACTAGCGGGGCCCTCTCGGATACGCAGTATTTT. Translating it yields CASSWTSGALSDTQYF.

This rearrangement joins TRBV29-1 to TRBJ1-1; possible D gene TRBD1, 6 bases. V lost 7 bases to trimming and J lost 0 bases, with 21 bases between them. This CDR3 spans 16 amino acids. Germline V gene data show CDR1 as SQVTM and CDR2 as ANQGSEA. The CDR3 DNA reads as TGCAGCGCCGGGGGCGCGGTCAGGACCATGAACACTGAAGCTTTCTTT. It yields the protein CSAGGAVRTMNTEAFF.

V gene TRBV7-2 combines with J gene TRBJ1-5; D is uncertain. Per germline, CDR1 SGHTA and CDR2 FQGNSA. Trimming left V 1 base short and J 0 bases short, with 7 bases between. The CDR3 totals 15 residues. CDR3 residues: CASSLEIYSNQPQHF. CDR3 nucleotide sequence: TGTGCCAGCAGCTTAGAGATTTATAGCAATCAGCCCCAGCATTTT.

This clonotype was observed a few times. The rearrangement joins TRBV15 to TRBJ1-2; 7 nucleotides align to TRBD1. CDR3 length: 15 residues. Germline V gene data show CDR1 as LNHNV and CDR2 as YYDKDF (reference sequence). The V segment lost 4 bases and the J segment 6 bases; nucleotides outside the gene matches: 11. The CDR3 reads CATSILLTGEDGYTF. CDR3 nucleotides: TGTGCCACCAGCATACTCCTAACAGGGGAGGATGGCTACACCTTC.

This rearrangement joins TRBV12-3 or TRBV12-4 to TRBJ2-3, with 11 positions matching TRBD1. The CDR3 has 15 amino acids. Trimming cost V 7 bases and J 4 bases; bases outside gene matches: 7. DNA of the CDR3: TGTGCCAGCACCCGGACAGGGGGCGCTGCAGATACGCAGTATTTT. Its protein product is CASTRTGGAADTQYF.

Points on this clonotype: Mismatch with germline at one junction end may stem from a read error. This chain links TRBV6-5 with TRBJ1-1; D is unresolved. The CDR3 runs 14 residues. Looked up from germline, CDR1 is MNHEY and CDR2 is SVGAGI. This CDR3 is CARSYSGRNTEAFF. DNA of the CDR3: TGTGCCCGCAGTTACTCTGGAAGGAACACTGAAGCTTTCTTT.

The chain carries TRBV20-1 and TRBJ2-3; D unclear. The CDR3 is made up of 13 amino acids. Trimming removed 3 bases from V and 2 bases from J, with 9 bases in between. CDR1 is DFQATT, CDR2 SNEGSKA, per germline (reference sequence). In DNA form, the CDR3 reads TGCAGTGCTAGGAACTCCGTCACAGATACGCAGTATTTT. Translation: CSARNSVTDTQYF.

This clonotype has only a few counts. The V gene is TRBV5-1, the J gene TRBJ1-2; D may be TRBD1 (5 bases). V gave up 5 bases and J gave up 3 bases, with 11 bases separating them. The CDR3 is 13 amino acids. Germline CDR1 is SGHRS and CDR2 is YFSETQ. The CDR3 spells CASRDSGHYGYTF. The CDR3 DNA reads TGCGCCAGCAGAGACAGCGGGCACTATGGCTACACCTTC.

CDR3: CASTDVRDRGHEQYF. In DNA, the CDR3 is TGCGCCAGCACCGACGTTAGGGACAGGGGGCACGAGCAGTACTTC. The V and J genes are TRBV4-1 and TRBJ2-4; TRBD1 agrees at 12 bases. The tail of the sequence fits TRBJ2-7 better, so the J call may be wrong. Germline V gene sequence: CDR1 MGHRA, CDR2 YSYEKL. This CDR3 spans 15 amino acids.

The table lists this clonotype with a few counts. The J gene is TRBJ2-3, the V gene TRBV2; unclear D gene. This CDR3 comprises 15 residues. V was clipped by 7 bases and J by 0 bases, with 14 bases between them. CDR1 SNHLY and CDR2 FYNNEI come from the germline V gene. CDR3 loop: CASTAPQSSTDTQYF. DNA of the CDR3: TGTGCCAGCACGGCCCCACAGAGTAGCACAGATACGCAGTATTTT.